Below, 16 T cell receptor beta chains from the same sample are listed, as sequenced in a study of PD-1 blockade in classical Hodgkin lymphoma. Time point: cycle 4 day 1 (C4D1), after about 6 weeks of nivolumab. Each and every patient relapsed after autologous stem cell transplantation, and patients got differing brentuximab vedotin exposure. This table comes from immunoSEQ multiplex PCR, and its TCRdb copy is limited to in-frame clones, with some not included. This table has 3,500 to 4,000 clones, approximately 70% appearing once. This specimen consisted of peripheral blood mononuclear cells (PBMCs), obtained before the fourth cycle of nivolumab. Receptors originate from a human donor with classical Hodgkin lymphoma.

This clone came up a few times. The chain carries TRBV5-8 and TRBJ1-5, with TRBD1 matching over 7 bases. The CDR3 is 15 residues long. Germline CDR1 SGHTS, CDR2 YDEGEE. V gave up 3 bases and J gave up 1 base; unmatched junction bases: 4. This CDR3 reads CASSYRDRSNQPQHF. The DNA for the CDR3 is TGTGCCAGCAGCTACCGGGACAGAAGCAATCAGCCCCAGCATTTT.

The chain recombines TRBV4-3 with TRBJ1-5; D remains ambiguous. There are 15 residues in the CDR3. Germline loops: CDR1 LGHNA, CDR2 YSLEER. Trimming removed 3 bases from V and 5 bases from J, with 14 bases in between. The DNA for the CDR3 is TGCGCCAGCAGCCACTCCTGGGTGGGAGATCAGCCCCAGCATTTT. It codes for CASSHSWVGDQPQHF.

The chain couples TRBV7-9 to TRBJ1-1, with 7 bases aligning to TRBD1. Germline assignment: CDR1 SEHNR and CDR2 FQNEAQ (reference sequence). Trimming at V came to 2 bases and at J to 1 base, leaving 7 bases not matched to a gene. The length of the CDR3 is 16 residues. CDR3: CASSLLRGRENTEAFF. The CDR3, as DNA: TGTGCCAGCAGCTTACTGAGGGGGCGCGAGAACACTGAAGCTTTCTTT.

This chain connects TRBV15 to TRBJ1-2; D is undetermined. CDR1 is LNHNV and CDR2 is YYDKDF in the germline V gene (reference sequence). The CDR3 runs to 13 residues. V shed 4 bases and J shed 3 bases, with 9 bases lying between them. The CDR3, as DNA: TGTGCCACCAGCATCGAAGTTTACTATGGCTACACCTTC. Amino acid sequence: CATSIEVYYGYTF.

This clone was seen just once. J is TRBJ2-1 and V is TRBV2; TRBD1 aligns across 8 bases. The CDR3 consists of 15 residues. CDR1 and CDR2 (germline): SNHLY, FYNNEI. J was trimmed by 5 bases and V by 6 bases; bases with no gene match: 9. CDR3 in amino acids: CASRGGQASDNEQFF. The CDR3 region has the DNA TGTGCCAGCAGGGGGGGACAGGCCTCTGACAATGAGCAGTTCTTC.

The CDR3 is CASSVGGQGPPGNTIYF. CDR3 in DNA: TGTGCCAGCAGCGTAGGGGGACAGGGACCGCCCGGAAACACCATATATTTT. This chain joins TRBV9 and TRBJ1-3; TRBD1 matches 9 bases. Germline CDR1 is SGDLS and CDR2 is YYNGEE. CDR3 length: 17 amino acids. The ends lost 0 bases at V and 4 bases at J; junction bases unmatched: 8.

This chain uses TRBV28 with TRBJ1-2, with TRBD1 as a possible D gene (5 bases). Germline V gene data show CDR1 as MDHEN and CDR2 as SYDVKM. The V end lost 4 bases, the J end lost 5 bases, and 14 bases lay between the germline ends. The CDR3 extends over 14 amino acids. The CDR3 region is CASSYSDGGYGYTF. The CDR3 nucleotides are TGTGCCAGCAGTTACTCGGACGGGGGGTATGGCTACACCTTC.

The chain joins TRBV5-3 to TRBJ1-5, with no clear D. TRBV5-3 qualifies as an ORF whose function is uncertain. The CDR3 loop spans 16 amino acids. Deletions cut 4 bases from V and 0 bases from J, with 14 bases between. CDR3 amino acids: CARSRPAPDSNQPQHF. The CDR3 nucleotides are TGTGCCAGAAGCCGACCTGCGCCAGATAGCAATCAGCCCCAGCATTTT.

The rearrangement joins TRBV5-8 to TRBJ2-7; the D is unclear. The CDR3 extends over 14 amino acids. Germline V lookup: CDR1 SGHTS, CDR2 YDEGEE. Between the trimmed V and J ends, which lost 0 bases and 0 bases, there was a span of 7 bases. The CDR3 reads CASSLDPASYEQYF. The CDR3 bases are TGTGCCAGCAGCTTGGATCCAGCCTCCTACGAGCAGTACTTC.

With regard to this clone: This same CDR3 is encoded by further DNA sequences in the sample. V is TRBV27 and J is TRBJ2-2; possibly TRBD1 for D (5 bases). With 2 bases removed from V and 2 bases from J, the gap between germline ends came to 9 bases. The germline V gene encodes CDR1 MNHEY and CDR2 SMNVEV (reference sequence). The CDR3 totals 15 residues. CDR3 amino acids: CASSLGRGNTGELFF. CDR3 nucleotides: TGTGCCAGCAGTTTAGGAAGGGGTAACACCGGGGAGCTGTTTTTT.

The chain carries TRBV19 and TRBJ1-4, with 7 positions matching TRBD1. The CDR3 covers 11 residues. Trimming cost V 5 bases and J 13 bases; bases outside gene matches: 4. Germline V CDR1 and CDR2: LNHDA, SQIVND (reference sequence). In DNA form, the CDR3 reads TGTGCCAGTAGTGCCGGACAGGTACTGTTTTTT. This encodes CASSAGQVLFF.

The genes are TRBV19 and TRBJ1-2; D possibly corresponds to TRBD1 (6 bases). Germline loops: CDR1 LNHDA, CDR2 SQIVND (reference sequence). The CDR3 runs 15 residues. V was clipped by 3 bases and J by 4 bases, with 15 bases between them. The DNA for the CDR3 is TGTGCCAGTAGTATGGGGGCCTACGGTAGCTATGGCTACACCTTC. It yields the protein CASSMGAYGSYGYTF.

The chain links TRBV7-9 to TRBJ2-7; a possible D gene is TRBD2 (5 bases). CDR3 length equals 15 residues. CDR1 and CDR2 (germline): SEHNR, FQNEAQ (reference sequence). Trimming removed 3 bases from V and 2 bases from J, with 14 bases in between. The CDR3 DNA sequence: TGTGCCAGCAGCTTTCTAGCAGGTGTGACCTACGAGCAGTACTTC. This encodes CASSFLAGVTYEQYF.

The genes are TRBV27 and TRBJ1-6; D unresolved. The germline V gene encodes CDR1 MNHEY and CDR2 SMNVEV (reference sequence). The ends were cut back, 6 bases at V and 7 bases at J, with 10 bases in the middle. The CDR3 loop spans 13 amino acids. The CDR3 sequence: CASSIGVNSPLHF. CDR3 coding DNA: TGTGCCAGCAGCATCGGGGTGAATTCACCCCTCCACTTT.

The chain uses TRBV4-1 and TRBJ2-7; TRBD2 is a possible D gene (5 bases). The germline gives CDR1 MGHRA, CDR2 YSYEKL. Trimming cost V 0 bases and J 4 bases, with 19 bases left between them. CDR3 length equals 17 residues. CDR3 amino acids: CASSQEGLGGRGYEQYF. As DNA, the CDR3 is TGCGCCAGCAGCCAAGAAGGATTAGGAGGCCGGGGATACGAGCAGTACTTC.

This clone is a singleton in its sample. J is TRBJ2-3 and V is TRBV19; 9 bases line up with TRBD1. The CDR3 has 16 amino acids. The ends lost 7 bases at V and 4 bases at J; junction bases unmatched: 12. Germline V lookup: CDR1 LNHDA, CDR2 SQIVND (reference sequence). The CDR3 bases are TGTGCCAGTAAACTACAGGGGGCTATCGGAGCAGATACGCAGTATTTT. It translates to CASKLQGAIGADTQYF.